These 9 T cell receptor beta chains came from one sample sequenced in a study of identical twins. Using its own MiXCR run on the 5' RACE reads, TCRdb lists one record per CDR3 protein. This table has about 520,000 distinct CDR3 sequences, under 25% appearing once. These same records also appear under a second study, on T cells expressing NK-cell markers.

Sequenced sample: CD4+ T cells sorted from blood. The receptors were gathered from a woman under 30 in good health.

The V gene is TRBV25-1, the J gene TRBJ2-7; the D gene could be TRBD1 or TRBD2 (7 bases each). Germline V gene lookup returns CDR1 MGHDK and CDR2 SYGVNS. The CDR3 spans 17 residues. V was shortened by 4 bases and J by 5 bases, with 24 bases between the two germline ends. CDR3 region: CASSASRGRAVINEQYF. The CDR3 DNA reads as TGTGCCAGCAGTGCCTCCAGGGGGAGGGCAGTAATTAACGAGCAGTACTTC.

This clonotype has just a few counts. The chain joins TRBV6-1 to TRBJ1-1; perhaps TRBD1 as D (6 bases). Between the trimmed V and J ends, which lost 5 bases and 5 bases, there was a span of 15 bases. The germline V gene encodes CDR1 MNHNS and CDR2 SASEGT. The CDR3 has 14 amino acids. The CDR3 here is CASSRPGVGTEAFF. In DNA, the CDR3 is TGTGCCAGCAGTCGACCAGGGGTAGGGACTGAAGCTTTCTTT.

V and J are TRBV6-2 or TRBV6-3 and TRBJ1-5; maybe TRBD1 (5 bases). The V gene's germline CDR1 is MNHEY and CDR2 SVGEGT. Trimming removed 10 bases from V and 1 base from J, with 11 bases in between. This CDR3 is built from 13 residues. The CDR3 nucleotides read TGTGCCACCCTCCGGGACAGCAATCAGCCCCAGCATTTT. Translation gives CATLRDSNQPQHF.

This clonotype was seen only a few times. The genes are TRBV27 and TRBJ2-2, with D tentatively TRBD1 (5 bases). This CDR3 has 13 amino acids. Trimming took 8 bases from V and 5 from J, leaving 12 bases between them. Germline lookup yields CDR1 MNHEY and CDR2 SMNVEV (reference sequence). This CDR3 reads CASFRVGTGELFF. The CDR3, as DNA: TGTGCCAGCTTCAGGGTGGGAACCGGGGAGCTGTTTTTT.

The chain couples TRBV7-8 to TRBJ2-5; D may be TRBD2 (6 bases). Trimming pared 6 bases from V and 3 bases from J, leaving 14 bases between. CDR3 length equals 14 residues. Germline assignment: CDR1 SGHVS and CDR2 FQNEAQ. The CDR3, as DNA: TGTGCCAGCAGACAAGGGACTGCAGAAGAGACCCAGTACTTC. Residues: CASRQGTAEETQYF.

This clonotype appeared a few times. CDR3 in amino acids: CASTRGGTSRYNEQFF. The CDR3 DNA is TGTGCCAGCACCAGGGGAGGGACTAGCCGCTACAATGAGCAGTTCTTC. The V call is TRBV6-1, the J call TRBJ2-1; 9 bases match TRBD2. Germline V gives CDR1 MNHNS, CDR2 SASEGT. V shed 7 bases, J shed 3 bases, and the junction held 10 bases outside the gene matches. The CDR3 extends over 16 amino acids.

This clonotype turned up a few times. This chain connects TRBV10-1 to TRBJ1-2; D unresolved. Germline CDR1 and CDR2: WNHNN and SYGVQD (reference sequence). The CDR3 has 13 amino acids. V gave up 8 bases and J gave up 6 bases, with 16 bases separating them. The CDR3 protein is CASSPASSHGYTF. CDR3 DNA: TGCGCCAGCTCGCCGGCGTCATCCCATGGCTACACCTTC.

The rearrangement links TRBV20-1 to TRBJ1-1, with D perhaps TRBD1 (5 bases). There are 16 residues in the CDR3. CDR1 is DFQATT and CDR2 is SNEGSKA in the germline V gene (reference sequence). The V end was cut by 0 bases, the J end by 4 bases, with 18 bases between. The CDR3 sequence is CSARDLGPGKGTEAFF. The DNA for the CDR3 is TGCAGTGCTAGAGATCTGGGGCCCGGCAAGGGCACTGAAGCTTTCTTT.

The chain carries TRBV15 and TRBJ2-7; tentative D call: TRBD1 (5 bases). Trimming shortened V by 2 bases and J by 5 bases, and 16 bases separated the two germline ends. This CDR3 contains 15 residues. Looked up from germline, CDR1 is LNHNV and CDR2 is YYDKDF (reference sequence). The CDR3 loop reads CATSRPHTGGNEQYF. The CDR3 DNA is TGTGCCACCAGCAGACCCCATACAGGCGGCAACGAGCAGTACTTC.